This T cell receptor (beta chain) was sequenced for a study of vaccination effects on CD4 cells after COVID-19. Study conclusions and caveats: In the late period after vaccination, infection- and vaccine-induced clones contracted markedly.

In the case of this clone: Its target is not known. One junction end disagrees with the germline gene, perhaps due to a read error.

Germline V gene lookup returns CDR1 WSHSY and CDR2 SAAADI. CDR3 size: 17 residues. Using immunoSEQ multiplex PCR, the repertoire was profiled, and TCRdb retains in-frame clones only, with some absent. The table has some 22,000 clones, around 67% seen once. In the ViraFEST assay, antigen-specific CD4+ clonotypes were identified by expansion after peptide-pool stimulation. Between days 9 and 10 of culture, CD4+ T cells were separated out. Participants were given two doses of BNT162b2 or mRNA-1273 vaccine. The sample consisted of CD4+ T cells from PBMCs cultured with SARS-CoV-2 spike peptides, taken after COVID-19 vaccination. The chain joins TRBV10-2 to TRBJ2-6; D is uncertain. The receptor's source is a human donor who received a COVID-19 vaccine. In DNA form, the CDR3 reads TGCGCCAGCAGGGAGTTGGGTTGGAACTCTGGGGCCAACGTCCTGACTTTC. Its translation: CASRELGWNSGANVLTF.